The 22 T cell receptor beta chains in this list originate from one sample, sequenced in a study of blood T cell repertoires in COVID-19. Using immunoSEQ multiplex PCR, the repertoire was profiled, and TCRdb retains in-frame clones only, with some absent. The profile covers around 98,000 clones, with approximately 84% appearing a single time and around a sixth taken by the ten largest. The sample taken for sequencing was peripheral blood. The receptors come from a woman in her sixties with acute or convalescent COVID-19.

The chain is built from TRBV24-1 and TRBJ1-2; TRBD1 aligns across 7 bases. Germline V lookup: CDR1 KGHDR, CDR2 SFDVKD. The V and J ends lost 9 bases and 3 bases, in that order; junction bases with no gene match: 3. The CDR3 totals 12 residues. The CDR3 is CATEGADYGYTF. The CDR3 coding sequence is TGTGCCACCGAGGGGGCCGACTATGGCTACACCTTC.

The CDR3: CASSLVMEGSLNSNQPQHF. The DNA of the CDR3 is TGTGCCAGCAGCTTGGTCATGGAGGGCAGCCTGAATAGCAATCAGCCCCAGCATTTT. V usage is TRBV5-4 and J usage is TRBJ1-5; D gene unclear. Trimming shortened V by 0 bases and J by 0 bases, and 19 bases separated the two germline ends. Per germline, CDR1 SGHNT and CDR2 YYREEE (reference sequence). CDR3 length equals 19 residues.

The table lists this clone with a count of one. V usage is TRBV5-1 and J usage is TRBJ2-1; D may be TRBD1 (6 bases). The CDR3 is 15 residues long. In germline, CDR1 is SGHRS, CDR2 YFSETQ. Trimming removed 1 base from V and 5 bases from J, with 13 bases in between. The CDR3 DNA is TGCGCCAGCAGCTTGACAGGGATTTACGACAATGAGCAGTTCTTC. This encodes CASSLTGIYDNEQFF. Filled out from reference TRBV5-1 and TRBJ2-1, the complete variable domain reads KAGVTQTPRYLIKTRGQQVTLSCSPISGHRSVSWYQQTPGQGLQFLFEYFSETQRNKGNFPGRFSGRQFSNSRSEMNVSTLELGDSALYLCASSLTGIYDNEQFFGPGTRLTVL.

The rearrangement uses TRBV4-3 and TRBJ1-6, with 10 positions matching TRBD1. V trimming: 2 bases; J trimming: 7 bases; junction bases outside the gene matches: 2. The CDR3 spans 15 residues. Germline V gene sequence: CDR1 LGHNA, CDR2 YSLEER. The CDR3 nucleotides are TGCGCCAGCAGCCAAACGGGACAGGGGAATTCACCCCTCCACTTT. Amino acids: CASSQTGQGNSPLHF.

V gene TRBV30 combines with J gene TRBJ2-1, with 11 bases matching TRBD1. The CDR3 is made up of 15 amino acids. The V gene end was trimmed by 3 bases and the J gene end by 6 bases; junction bases not matched to a gene: 7. Germline CDR1 is GTSNPN and CDR2 is SVGIG (reference sequence). The CDR3 is CAWRPPGTGGNEQFF. DNA for the CDR3: TGTGCCTGGAGACCCCCCGGGACAGGGGGCAATGAGCAGTTCTTC.

The chain employs TRBV7-9 and TRBJ1-3; the D is unclear. Germline assignment: CDR1 SEHNR and CDR2 FQNEAQ (reference sequence). V was pared by 3 bases and J by 3 bases, with 6 bases between. This CDR3 has 13 amino acids. CDR3 sequence reads: CASSLGHGNTIYF. The CDR3 DNA reads TGTGCCAGCAGCTTGGGCCATGGAAACACCATATATTTT.

This clone occurred a few times. The rearrangement links TRBV14 to TRBJ1-1, with no clear D. The CDR3 extends over 15 amino acids. V lost 1 base, J lost 5 bases, and 14 bases lay in between. The germline V gene encodes CDR1 SGHDN and CDR2 FVKESK. CDR3 loop: CASSQGRAGRTEAFF. CDR3 in DNA: TGTGCCAGCAGCCAAGGGCGGGCCGGGAGGACTGAAGCTTTCTTT. The complete variable domain, with remaining parts taken from reference TRBV14 and TRBJ1-1, reads EAGVTQFPSHSVIEKGQTVTLRCDPISGHDNLYWYRRVMGKEIKFLLHFVKESKQDESGMPNNRFLAERTGGTYSTLKVQPAELEDSGVYFCASSQGRAGRTEAFFGQGTRLTVV.

The chain links TRBV2 to TRBJ1-1; D is ambiguous. Germline loops: CDR1 SNHLY, CDR2 FYNNEI. Trimming removed 4 bases at V and 10 bases at J, with 19 bases between. There are 14 residues in the CDR3. The CDR3 loop is CASSGSSVTITAFF. The CDR3 coding sequence is TGTGCCAGCAGTGGGAGTTCGGTGACTATTACAGCTTTCTTT.

V usage is TRBV3-1 (or the pseudogene TRBV3-2) and J usage is TRBJ1-1, with D possibly being TRBD1 (6 bases). V was trimmed by 4 bases and J by 1 base, leaving 13 bases between them. The CDR3 length is 15 residues. Germline V gene data show CDR1 as LGHDT and CDR2 as YNNKEL (reference sequence). CDR3 bases: TGTGCCAGCAGCCTGGTGACAGGCCCGAACACTGAAGCTTTCTTT. This codes for CASSLVTGPNTEAFF.

The V gene is TRBV7-9, the J gene TRBJ1-5; D not resolved. The CDR3 extends over 12 amino acids. Trimming stripped 0 bases from V and 9 bases from J, with 6 bases between. Germline V CDR1 and CDR2: SEHNR, FQNEAQ (reference sequence). The CDR3 spells CASSLASGPQHF. CDR3 nucleotides: TGTGCCAGCAGCTTAGCGTCGGGGCCCCAGCATTTT.

The genes are TRBV4-1 and TRBJ2-3, with D tentatively TRBD1 (6 bases). The germline V gene encodes CDR1 MGHRA and CDR2 YSYEKL. The CDR3 is 15 residues long. V lost 3 bases and J lost 2, with 12 bases in between. The chain's CDR3 is CASSQGATPTDTQYF. CDR3 DNA sequence: TGCGCCAGCAGCCAGGGGGCGACGCCCACAGATACGCAGTATTTT.

The chain is built from TRBV5-4 and TRBJ2-2; 7 bases match TRBD2. The CDR3 has 16 amino acids. Unmatched junction bases numbered 8, after V lost 4 bases and J lost 2 bases. CDR1 and CDR2 from the germline V gene are SGHNT and YYREEE (reference sequence). This CDR3 is CASSPGTTINTGELFF. DNA of the CDR3: TGTGCCAGCAGCCCGGGGACTACGATTAACACCGGGGAGCTGTTTTTT. The full variable domain, its missing parts supplied by reference TRBV5-4 and TRBJ2-2, is ETGVTQSPTHLIKTRGQQVTLRCSSQSGHNTVSWYQQALGQGPQFIFQYYREEENGRGNFPPRFSGLQFPNYSSELNVNALELDDSALYLCASSPGTTINTGELFFGEGSRLTVL.

Turning to this clone: An end of the junction does not agree with germline; a read error may underlie this. This chain uses TRBV2 with TRBJ2-7, with 10 bases matching TRBD1. Germline V gives CDR1 SNHLY, CDR2 FYNNEI. The CDR3 length is 14 residues. The CDR3 is CASRPGQGSFEQYF. In DNA form, the CDR3 reads TGTGCCAGCAGACCGGGACAGGGGTCCTTCGAGCAGTACTTC.

This clone was counted once. This chain links TRBV4-1 with TRBJ1-4; D is perhaps TRBD1 (6 bases). This CDR3 spans 16 amino acids. The germline gives CDR1 MGHRA, CDR2 YSYEKL. V lost 0 bases and J 8 bases, leaving 16 bases between the germline ends. CDR3 region: CASSQDRVGAGEKLFF. The CDR3 region has the DNA TGCGCCAGCAGCCAAGATCGGGTGGGGGCAGGGGAAAAACTGTTTTTT.

This chain connects TRBV18 to TRBJ2-1; 10 bases align to TRBD1. Germline loops: CDR1 KGHSH, CDR2 LQKENI. There are 15 residues in the CDR3. Unmatched junction bases numbered 6, after V lost 0 bases and J lost 10 bases. The CDR3 bases are TGTGCCAGCTCACCACCGACCGGGACAGGGGTCGAGCAGTTCTTC. It encodes CASSPPTGTGVEQFF.

About this clone itself: No conserved phenylalanine or tryptophan is present at the end of the CDR3, so a read error is the likely explanation. No DNA is shown, since the ends of the CDR3 on it are uncertain; the CDR3 is the one TCRdb lists. CDR3 amino acids: CSVLSGQKLA. The gene calls are TRBV29-1 and TRBJ2-4; the D segment call TRBD2 is taken from the table without a DNA check. The CDR3 totals 10 residues, both ends included. CDR1 is SQVTM and CDR2 is ANQGSEA in the germline V gene.

The chain carries TRBV5-1 and TRBJ1-1; D is unresolved. The CDR3 totals 14 residues. CDR1 SGHRS and CDR2 YFSETQ come from the germline V gene. Trimming left V 1 base short and J 0 bases short, with 7 bases between. The CDR3 DNA reads TGCGCCAGCAGCTTGTCCAGTATGAACACTGAAGCTTTCTTT. This codes for CASSLSSMNTEAFF.

The V gene is TRBV6-5, the J gene TRBJ1-3, with D possibly TRBD1 on 5 matching bases. V was trimmed by 6 bases and J by 4 bases, leaving 10 bases between them. The CDR3 totals 13 residues. Germline V gene sequence: CDR1 MNHEY, CDR2 SVGAGI. CDR3 in DNA: TGTGCCAGCAGAAGGGACTGGGGAAACACCATATATTTT. This sequence encodes CASRRDWGNTIYF.

The V call is TRBV9, the J call TRBJ1-3; D is possibly TRBD1 (6 bases). Trimming pared 4 bases from V and 2 bases from J, leaving 19 bases between. This CDR3 has 17 amino acids. CDR1 and CDR2 from the germline V gene are SGDLS and YYNGEE. DNA of the CDR3: TGTGCCAGCAGCCCTTTAGGGGGGGGGCGCACTGGAAACACCATATATTTT. It translates to CASSPLGGGRTGNTIYF.

The chain is built from TRBV6-5 and TRBJ2-7, with D possibly being TRBD1 (6 bases). The CDR3 has 13 residues. Germline values: CDR1 MNHEY, CDR2 SVGAGI. Trimming took 4 bases from V and 3 from J, leaving 10 bases between them. This CDR3 reads CASSSRDNYEQYF. The DNA of the CDR3 is TGTGCCAGCAGTTCCCGGGACAACTACGAGCAGTACTTC.

J is TRBJ1-2 and V is TRBV6-1, with TRBD1 identical over 8 bases. The V segment lost 0 bases and the J segment 7 bases; nucleotides outside the gene matches: 10. CDR1 is MNHNS and CDR2 is SASEGT in the germline V gene. The CDR3 runs 16 residues. The CDR3 DNA sequence: TGTGCCAGCAGTGAAGCCCCGGGACAGGTCTTAGGTGGCTACACCTTC. It is translated as CASSEAPGQVLGGYTF.

The chain links TRBV19 to TRBJ2-1, with D unclear. Germline CDR1 reads LNHDA; CDR2 reads SQIVND (reference sequence). The V and J ends lost 7 bases and 5 bases respectively, with 12 bases between them. CDR3 length: 13 amino acids. CDR3 region: CASTAWADNEQFF. The CDR3 DNA is TGTGCCAGTACTGCATGGGCCGACAATGAGCAGTTCTTC.